This T cell receptor (beta chain) was identified in a study of beta chain features in type 1 diabetes. Study results and limitations: Whatever favoring of shorter templates PCR might show would apply equally to patients and controls. Relative to healthy donors, patients appeared to have naive, central memory and Treg TCRB repertoires that were more similar. The study found fewer insertions and more deletions at VDJ junctions in type 1 diabetes patients.

The germline V gene has CDR1 MDHEN and CDR2 SYDVKM. The CDR3 consists of 15 residues. V was trimmed by 5 bases and J by 2 bases, leaving 15 bases between them. As every portion of the isolated RNA was reverse transcribed, the sequencing read expressed TCRB transcripts. Method: immunoSEQ multiplex PCR; TCRdb's copy keeps in-frame clones and lacks some. The sample carries 400,000 to 600,000 clones, around 30% recorded once. Using CD45RO/CCR7/CD25/CD127/CD95/CD27, CD4+ naive, central memory, regulatory and stem cell-like memory cells were sorted. This clone has only a few counts. The antigen is unknown. This TCR was recovered from a man between 18 and 29 years old in good health. Sequencing was performed on naive CD4+ T cells from blood. The V call is TRBV28, the J call TRBJ2-5, with D unclear. CDR3 sequence reads: CASSAVSPGQETQYF. As DNA, the CDR3 is TGTGCCAGCAGTGCAGTAAGTCCAGGTCAAGAGACCCAGTACTTC.